Each of the 27 T cell receptor beta chains below was sequenced from the same sample in a study of graft-versus-host responses after intestinal transplantation. Profiling relied on immunoSEQ multiplex PCR, and the TCRdb table lists in-frame clones only, not all of them. The sample holds about 25,000 clones; around 94% are singletons and the top ten take around 0.82%. The sequences come from PBMCs, collected more than 29 days after intestinal transplant. The receptors shown here come from a human patient who received an intestinal transplant, so some T cells may come from the graft donor.

This clone was detected a few times. The chain joins TRBV10-2 to TRBJ1-6; 9 bases fit TRBD1. V shed 4 bases and J 10 bases; nucleotides not matched to a gene: 5. Germline CDR1 and CDR2: WSHSY and SAAADI. The CDR3 has 14 amino acids. CDR3 residues: CASSGDRVDSPLHF. CDR3 sequence (DNA): TGCGCCAGCAGTGGGGACAGGGTGGACTCACCCCTCCACTTT.

The V and J genes are TRBV11-2 and TRBJ1-2, with no clear D. Germline assignment: CDR1 SGHAT and CDR2 FQNNGV. This CDR3 region has 11 residues. V lost 2 bases to trimming and J lost 7 bases, with 5 bases between them. DNA for the CDR3: TGTGCCAGCAGCTTACATTCTGGCTACACCTTC. It specifies CASSLHSGYTF.

This chain joins TRBV4-1 and TRBJ2-7, with TRBD2 as a possible D gene (7 bases). The V gene lost 3 bases and the J gene lost 11 bases, with 11 bases spanning the gap. The CDR3 runs 11 residues. Per the germline V gene, CDR1 is MGHRA and CDR2 is YSYEKL. CDR3 bases: TGCGCCAGCAGCCAGGGGGGGGCAAAGTACTTC. It encodes CASSQGGAKYF.

The chain has TRBV28 and TRBJ1-2; D uncertain. This CDR3 has 14 amino acids. Looked up from germline, CDR1 is MDHEN and CDR2 is SYDVKM. V shed 2 bases and J shed 1 base, with 8 bases lying between them. CDR3 in DNA: TGTGCCAGCAGTTTACGGCAACTTAACTATGGCTACACCTTC. It specifies CASSLRQLNYGYTF.

The gene calls are TRBV2 and TRBJ2-7, with D uncertain. Between the trimmed V and J ends, which lost 5 bases and 4 bases, there was a span of 12 bases. This CDR3 is built from 13 residues. The V gene's germline CDR1 is SNHLY and CDR2 FYNNEI. The CDR3: CASSYIKPYEQYF. The CDR3 DNA sequence: TGTGCCAGCAGTTACATCAAGCCGTACGAGCAGTACTTC.

This chain connects TRBV27 to TRBJ2-1; the D gene is possibly TRBD1 (5 bases). The germline CDR1 and CDR2 sequences are MNHEY and SMNVEV (reference sequence). The CDR3 covers 9 residues. Here the CDR3 reads CAAGHEQFF. In nucleotides, the CDR3 is TGTGCTGCAGGGCATGAGCAGTTCTTC.

J is TRBJ1-5 and V is TRBV6-5, with 9 bases lining up with TRBD1. The CDR3 has 13 amino acids. In germline, CDR1 is MNHEY, CDR2 SVGAGI. After removal of 4 bases from V and 7 bases from J, the junction contained 2 bases not matched to a gene. This chain's CDR3 is CASSLTGGQPQHF. The CDR3 coding sequence is TGTGCCAGCAGTTTAACAGGGGGCCAGCCCCAGCATTTT.

The V call is TRBV5-1, the J call TRBJ2-3, with 12 bases matching TRBD2. The CDR3 consists of 15 residues. Germline-derived CDR1 and CDR2 are SGHRS and YFSETQ. V lost 0 bases to trimming and J lost 9 bases; unmatched junction nucleotides: 5. CDR3 protein: CASSLVPSGGDTQYF. CDR3 DNA sequence: TGCGCCAGCAGCTTGGTACCTAGCGGGGGGGACACGCAGTATTTT.

The V and J genes are TRBV5-6 and TRBJ2-2, with D perhaps TRBD1 (5 bases). Germline V lookup: CDR1 SGHDT, CDR2 YYEEEE. The CDR3 has 13 residues. Trimming removed 4 bases from V and 6 bases from J, with 10 bases in between. CDR3 in DNA: TGTGCCAGCAGCGATACGACAGCCGGGGAGCTGTTTTTT. Its translation: CASSDTTAGELFF.

The V and J genes are TRBV5-5 and TRBJ1-2; possible D gene TRBD1, 5 bases. This CDR3 is 13 amino acids long. The V gene lost 0 bases and the J gene lost 4 bases, with 7 bases spanning the gap. Looked up from germline, CDR1 is SGHKS and CDR2 is YYEKEE (reference sequence). The chain's CDR3 is CASSLEGRYGYTF. CDR3 DNA: TGTGCCAGCAGCTTGGAGGGGCGCTATGGCTACACCTTC.

This clone was counted a single time. The chain couples TRBV6-1 to TRBJ1-4; 7 nucleotides agree with TRBD1. The germline V gene encodes CDR1 MNHNS and CDR2 SASEGT. This CDR3 has 13 residues. V lost 5 bases to trimming and J lost 8 bases; unmatched junction nucleotides: 5. This chain's CDR3 is CASSLTGEEKLFF. CDR3 nucleotides: TGTGCCAGCAGTCTTACAGGGGAGGAAAAACTGTTTTTT.

The chain is built from TRBV5-6 and TRBJ2-3; TRBD2 matches 10 bases. Germline lookup yields CDR1 SGHDT and CDR2 YYEEEE. The CDR3 has 16 amino acids. V lost 1 base and J lost 5; bases outside the gene matches: 7. The CDR3, as DNA: TGTGCCAGCAGCTTGCTTACTAGCGGGAAGAGAGATACGCAGTATTTT. This codes for CASSLLTSGKRDTQYF.

This chain links TRBV19 with TRBJ1-1; D is unclear. The V gene lost 3 bases and the J gene lost 4 bases, with 9 bases spanning the gap. The CDR3 extends over 13 amino acids. CDR1 LNHDA and CDR2 SQIVND come from the germline V gene (reference sequence). The CDR3 region has the DNA TGTGCCAGTAGTATGTGGGAGTCCACTGAAGCTTTCTTT. Amino acids: CASSMWESTEAFF.

The chain links TRBV7-9 to TRBJ1-4, with 7 bases fitting TRBD1. CDR1 SEHNR and CDR2 FQNEAQ come from the germline V gene (reference sequence). Trimming took 5 bases from V and 4 from J; bases not matched to a gene: 10. CDR3 size: 16 residues. The DNA for the CDR3 is TGTGCCAGCAGCATAGAAACCAGGGGGGTTAATGAAAAACTGTTTTTT. This translates into CASSIETRGVNEKLFF.

The V call is TRBV18, the J call TRBJ2-1; the match to TRBD1 covers 11 bases. Losses at the gene ends were 3 bases for V and 7 bases for J; bases not matched to a gene: 8. Germline V lookup: CDR1 KGHSH, CDR2 LQKENI. The CDR3 runs 16 residues. The CDR3 DNA reads as TGTGCCAGCTCACCCTGGACAGGGGGCGTTAGGAATGAGCAGTTCTTC. Its translation: CASSPWTGGVRNEQFF.

This chain connects TRBV7-6 to TRBJ2-7; D is perhaps TRBD2 (6 bases). CDR1 SGHVS and CDR2 FNYEAQ come from the germline V gene. V was trimmed by 5 bases and J by 0 bases, leaving 11 bases between them. The CDR3 is 14 amino acids. The CDR3 DNA sequence: TGTGCCAGCAGCCCCGGGCGGGGCTCCTACGAGCAGTACTTC. Encoded protein: CASSPGRGSYEQYF. Complete variable domain (other parts from reference TRBV7-6 and TRBJ2-7): GAGVSQSPRYKVTKRGQDVALRCDPISGHVSLYWYRQALGQGPEFLTYFNYEAQQDKSGLPNDRFSAERPEGSISTLTIQRTEQRDSAMYRCASSPGRGSYEQYFGPGTRLTVT.

This clone was detected once. The sample carries other DNA sequences with the same CDR3. The genes are TRBV2 and TRBJ2-1; D remains unclear. The CDR3 length is 15 residues. Germline lookup yields CDR1 SNHLY and CDR2 FYNNEI. Trimming left V 4 bases short and J 6 bases short, with 16 bases between. The CDR3 sequence is CASSVGPGSLNEQFF. The CDR3 nucleotides read TGTGCCAGCAGTGTCGGACCGGGTAGCCTCAATGAGCAGTTCTTC.

V usage is TRBV6-5 and J usage is TRBJ2-5; 7 nucleotides line up with TRBD1. Germline CDR1 reads MNHEY; CDR2 reads SVGAGI. Trimming took 6 bases from V and 3 from J; bases not matched to a gene: 7. The CDR3 is made up of 14 amino acids. CDR3 in DNA: TGTGCCAGCAGCAACAGGGGATGGAAAGAGACCCAGTACTTC. Amino acid sequence: CASSNRGWKETQYF.

J is TRBJ2-7 and V is TRBV6-1, with TRBD2 identical over 7 bases. Trimming at V came to 10 bases and at J to 5 bases, leaving 5 bases not matched to a gene. Germline-derived CDR1 and CDR2 are MNHNS and SASEGT. There are 11 residues in the CDR3. CDR3 amino acids: CAIGGFHEQYF. CDR3 coding DNA: TGTGCCATCGGGGGGTTCCACGAGCAGTACTTC.

This clone is a singleton in its sample. This sample includes further DNA sequences coding for the same CDR3. The chain combines TRBV7-9 with TRBJ1-1; unclear D gene. Deletions cut 2 bases from V and 5 bases from J, with 6 bases between. The CDR3 extends over 12 amino acids. The V gene's germline CDR1 is SEHNR and CDR2 FQNEAQ (reference sequence). This CDR3 reads CASSLLGTEAFF. CDR3 sequence (DNA): TGTGCCAGCAGCTTATTGGGAACTGAAGCTTTCTTT.

V usage is TRBV10-3 and J usage is TRBJ1-1; TRBD1 agrees at 12 bases. V trimming: 0 bases; J trimming: 5 bases; junction bases outside the gene matches: 7. The germline V gene has CDR1 ENHRY and CDR2 SYGVKD. The CDR3 covers 17 residues. The CDR3 region has the DNA TGTGCCATCAGTGAGTCGATTTCGGGACAGGGGGCGACTGAAGCTTTCTTT. This translates into CAISESISGQGATEAFF.

The V and J genes are TRBV5-1 and TRBJ2-3; 8 bases agree with TRBD1. Trimming cost V 4 bases and J 2 bases; bases outside gene matches: 18. CDR1 and CDR2 (germline): SGHRS, YFSETQ. The CDR3 covers 19 residues. The CDR3 here is CASSGQGSTFPLDTDTQYF. The DNA of the CDR3 is TGCGCCAGCAGCGGACAGGGTTCGACATTCCCCTTAGACACAGATACGCAGTATTTT.

J is TRBJ1-1 and V is TRBV10-3; D is possibly TRBD1 (5 bases). The V and J ends lost 2 bases and 0 bases respectively, with 7 bases between them. Germline CDR1 and CDR2: ENHRY and SYGVKD. The CDR3 is made up of 14 amino acids. The CDR3 DNA follows: TGTGCCATCAGTGAGCGACAGTTGAACACTGAAGCTTTCTTT. Translating gives CAISERQLNTEAFF.

The gene calls are TRBV9 and TRBJ2-3; 8 nucleotides line up with TRBD2. The junction had 16 bases not matched to a gene; V was cut back by 2 bases and J by 2 bases. Germline V gene sequence: CDR1 SGDLS, CDR2 YYNGEE. CDR3 length equals 19 residues. Written as DNA, the CDR3 is TGTGCCAGCAGCGTCCTCCCAAAGGTCTCGGGGGGGTACACAGATACGCAGTATTTT. This gives the protein CASSVLPKVSGGYTDTQYF.

The gene calls are TRBV19 and TRBJ1-1, with D possibly matching TRBD1 (5 bases). Per the germline V gene, CDR1 is LNHDA and CDR2 is SQIVND (reference sequence). V gave up 3 bases and J gave up 6 bases, with 8 bases separating them. The CDR3 length is 12 residues. CDR3 loop: CASSMRGAEAFF. The CDR3 bases are TGTGCCAGTAGTATGCGAGGGGCTGAAGCTTTCTTT. Full variable domain (missing parts from reference TRBV19 and TRBJ1-1): DGGITQSPKYLFRKEGQNVTLSCEQNLNHDAMYWYRQDPGQGLRLIYYSQIVNDFQKGDIAEGYSVSREKKESFPLTVTSAQKNPTAFYLCASSMRGAEAFFGQGTRLTVV.

The chain couples TRBV7-6 to TRBJ2-7; D gene ambiguous. CDR1 and CDR2 (germline): SGHVS, FNYEAQ. CDR3 size: 16 residues. Trimming cost V 5 bases and J 1 base, with 18 bases left between them. CDR3 sequence reads: CASSPRPKSGSYEQYF. CDR3 DNA sequence: TGTGCCAGCAGCCCGAGGCCCAAATCGGGTTCCTACGAGCAGTACTTC.

V is TRBV7-2 and J is TRBJ2-5, with D unclear. The CDR3 is 17 residues long. Germline-derived CDR1 and CDR2 are SGHTA and FQGNSA. Trimming pared 1 base from V and 4 bases from J, leaving 19 bases between. In nucleotides, the CDR3 is TGTGCCAGCAGCTTAGTCATTGGCCCTTCAGACCGAGAGACCCAGTACTTC. Protein product: CASSLVIGPSDRETQYF.